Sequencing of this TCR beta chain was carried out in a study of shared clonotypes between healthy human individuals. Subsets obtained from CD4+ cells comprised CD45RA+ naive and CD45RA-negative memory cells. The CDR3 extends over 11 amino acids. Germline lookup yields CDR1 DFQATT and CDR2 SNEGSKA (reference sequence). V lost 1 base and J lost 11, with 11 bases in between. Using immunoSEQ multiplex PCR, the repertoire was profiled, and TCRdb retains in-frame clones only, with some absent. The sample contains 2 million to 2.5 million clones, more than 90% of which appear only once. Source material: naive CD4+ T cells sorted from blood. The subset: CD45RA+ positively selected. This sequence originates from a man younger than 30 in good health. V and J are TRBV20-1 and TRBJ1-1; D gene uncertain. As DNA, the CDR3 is TGCAGTGCTAGAGTAGACGAGAGGGCTTTCTTT. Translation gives CSARVDERAFF.